The next 3 T cell receptor beta chains were all read from a single sample in a study of T-cell memory formation after mild COVID-19. TCRdb reprocessed the 5' RACE reads with MiXCR, giving one entry per CDR3 protein. Among 250,000 to 350,000 distinct CDR3 sequences listed, 15% were seen once. Sequencing was performed on PBMCs or a T cell subset sorted from them (not recorded which). These receptors all come from a man aged 18 to 30 who had mild COVID-19 (a few samples of this study predate the infection). Cell type and time point are not known.

The chain uses TRBV3-1 and TRBJ1-3; D might be TRBD1 (6 bases). V was cut by 3 bases and J by 0 bases, with 15 bases left in between. Germline V gives CDR1 LGHDT, CDR2 YNNKEL (reference sequence). The CDR3 spans 17 residues. The CDR3 nucleotides read TGTGCCAGCAGCCACGAACCACAGGGTCCCTCTGGAAACACCATATATTTT. Translating it yields CASSHEPQGPSGNTIYF.

V and J are TRBV4-3 and TRBJ2-3; D unclear. The CDR3 is made up of 15 amino acids. V was pared by 0 bases and J by 5 bases, with 12 bases between. Germline V gives CDR1 LGHNA, CDR2 YSLEER. DNA for the CDR3: TGCGCCAGCAGCCAAGAAGGAAATTTCAGAGATACGCAGTATTTT. Protein sequence: CASSQEGNFRDTQYF.

The J gene is TRBJ2-7, the V gene TRBV10-3, with 8 bases lining up with TRBD1. After removal of 3 bases from V and 5 bases from J, the junction contained 6 bases not matched to a gene. Germline V lookup: CDR1 ENHRY, CDR2 SYGVKD. The CDR3 sequence is 14 residues long. The DNA for the CDR3 is TGTGCCATCAGTGACAGGCCAGGGGGCGACGAGCAGTACGTC. Its protein is CAISDRPGGDEQYV.